The 4 T cell receptor beta chains below come from one sample, sequenced in a study of spatial heterogeneity in lung cancer. Documented time point: sample taken at primary tumor resection. Sequencing of whole RNA from tumor, nontumor lung or frozen PBMC involved no sorting. A single record per CDR3 protein comes from TCRdb applying MiXCR to the 5' RACE reads. The profile shows more than 80,000 distinct CDR3 sequences, around 12% of them singletons. The material sequenced was PBMCs, taken at surgery. The receptors were sampled from a male donor with early-stage non-small cell lung cancer.

The gene calls are TRBV9 and TRBJ2-5; D call uncertain. There are 14 residues in the CDR3. Germline V gene data show CDR1 as SGDLS and CDR2 as YYNGEE. The ends were cut back, 0 bases at V and 0 bases at J, with 6 bases in the middle. The CDR3 region is CASSVGPYQETQYF. CDR3 nucleotide sequence: TGTGCCAGCAGCGTAGGACCATACCAAGAGACCCAGTACTTC. Full variable domain (rest looked up from reference TRBV9 and TRBJ2-5): DSGVTQTPKHLITATGQRVTLRCSPRSGDLSVYWYQQSLDQGLQFLIQYYNGEERAKGNILERFSAQQFPDLHSELNLSSLELGDSALYFCASSVGPYQETQYFGPGTRLLVL.

The V and J genes are TRBV19 and TRBJ2-7; 7 nucleotides agree with TRBD2. CDR1 and CDR2 (germline): LNHDA, SQIVND (reference sequence). Unmatched junction bases numbered 11, after V lost 3 bases and J lost 6 bases. The length of the CDR3 is 15 residues. CDR3: CASSIGAGRPSEQYF. The CDR3, as DNA: TGTGCCAGTAGTATCGGGGCCGGGAGGCCCTCCGAGCAGTACTTC. The whole variable domain, filled in from reference TRBV19 and TRBJ2-7, reads DGGITQSPKYLFRKEGQNVTLSCEQNLNHDAMYWYRQDPGQGLRLIYYSQIVNDFQKGDIAEGYSVSREKKESFPLTVTSAQKNPTAFYLCASSIGAGRPSEQYFGPGTRLTVT.

The V call is TRBV3-1, the J call TRBJ2-1; 9 nucleotides agree with TRBD2. Germline loops: CDR1 LGHDT, CDR2 YNNKEL (reference sequence). The CDR3 is 17 amino acids. V was pared by 0 bases and J by 9 bases, with 12 bases of the junction left unmatched. This chain's CDR3 is CASSQEALFSGGGEQFF. The DNA for the CDR3 is TGTGCCAGCAGCCAAGAAGCCCTTTTTAGCGGGGGCGGTGAGCAGTTCTTC.

This clonotype was picked up many times. The chain links TRBV6-5 to TRBJ2-7; maybe TRBD1 (6 bases). The ends were cut back, 5 bases at V and 2 bases at J, with 13 bases in the middle. The CDR3 is 14 residues long. CDR1 is MNHEY and CDR2 is SVGAGI in the germline V gene. CDR3 bases: TGTGCCAGCAGTAGGGACACCTCCCCCTACGAGCAGTACTTC. Protein product: CASSRDTSPYEQYF.